These 23 T cell receptor beta chains share one sample of origin, sequenced in a study of post-analysis software for immune sequencing data (dated by TCRdb to between 2015 and 2016). On the study overall, not on this receptor specifically: Patients showed significantly higher frequencies than controls for five TRBV segments, among them TRBV5-6, TRBV5-1 and TRBV20-1.

No antigen is known for these receptors. The library was prepared using PCR. Sequencing took place on an Illumina HiSeq 2500. To reduce PCR and sequencing biases, unique molecular identifiers were incorporated into the TCR beta cDNA libraries. Clones were called with MiXCR by TCRdb after fastp trimmed the public reads at Q25, and only in-frame beta chains were retained. Every distinct CDR3 protein forms one entry, paired with its most common genes and DNA. For this sample there are about 800,000 distinct CDR3 sequences; roughly 27% appear just once. The ten largest clonotypes hold approximately 0.6% of the sample. The sequenced sample consisted of blood. The receptors derive from a girl between 10 and 17 years old with multiple sclerosis.

The J gene is TRBJ2-1, the V gene TRBV29-1; D is possibly TRBD2 (6 bases). Between the trimmed V and J ends, which lost 1 base and 5 bases, there was a span of 18 bases. Per the germline V gene, CDR1 is SQVTM and CDR2 is ANQGSEA. This CDR3 has 16 residues. CDR3 residues: CSVEVLSRDSDNEQFF. CDR3 bases: TGCAGCGTTGAAGTTCTATCCCGGGACTCAGACAATGAGCAGTTCTTC.

This chain connects TRBV24-1 to TRBJ2-3, with D perhaps matching TRBD2 (6 bases). The V gene lost 1 base and the J gene lost 5 bases, with 12 bases spanning the gap. The CDR3 totals 15 residues. CDR1 KGHDR and CDR2 SFDVKD come from the germline V gene. As DNA, the CDR3 is TGTGCCACCAGTGATTTCGGAGGGAGGAGAGATACGCAGTATTTT. Translated, it gives CATSDFGGRRDTQYF.

This clonotype was observed a few times. This CDR3 reads CASSVNLGDEAFF. The CDR3, as DNA: TGTGCCAGCAGCGTAAACCTGGGGGATGAAGCTTTCTTT. The chain couples TRBV9 to TRBJ1-1; TRBD1 might be the D (5 bases). CDR1 and CDR2 from the germline V gene are SGDLS and YYNGEE. CDR3 length: 13 amino acids. The V and J ends lost 1 base and 7 bases respectively, with 11 bases between them.

This clonotype occurred a few times. V is TRBV10-3 and J is TRBJ2-3; 8 bases map to TRBD2. The CDR3 has 14 amino acids. The J segment lost 2 bases and the V segment lost 6 bases, leaving 4 bases of the junction unmatched. Germline V CDR1 and CDR2: ENHRY, SYGVKD. In nucleotides, the CDR3 is TGTGCCATCAGCGGACTAGCATCCACAGATACGCAGTATTTT. It specifies CAISGLASTDTQYF.

The V gene is TRBV14, the J gene TRBJ2-1; D may be TRBD2 (7 bases). Trimming removed 3 bases from V and 9 bases from J, with 24 bases in between. Per germline, CDR1 SGHDN and CDR2 FVKESK. This CDR3 spans 17 amino acids. The CDR3 DNA is TGTGCCAGCAGCCAGACCCCGGGCGGGGGCCACCGAGGTGAGCAGTTCTTC. Encoded protein: CASSQTPGGGHRGEQFF.

The sample holds many counts of this clonotype. The chain joins TRBV7-9 to TRBJ2-3; 7 nucleotides match TRBD1. Germline loops: CDR1 SEHNR, CDR2 FQNEAQ (reference sequence). The CDR3 spans 15 residues. The V and J ends lost 5 bases and 2 bases, in that order; junction bases with no gene match: 7. This chain's CDR3 is CASSPPGTATDTQYF. The CDR3 region has the DNA TGTGCCAGCAGCCCCCCAGGGACAGCCACAGATACGCAGTATTTT.

Remarks on this clonotype: One end of the junction does not line up with germline, which may come from a read error. This rearrangement joins TRBV6-2 or TRBV6-3 to TRBJ1-1, with a weak D call TRBD1 (6 bases). CDR3 length: 13 residues. CDR1 is MNHEY and CDR2 is SVGEGT in the germline V gene. The CDR3 protein is CAGSSRQATEAFF. The CDR3, as DNA: TGTGCCGGCAGTTCCCGACAGGCCACTGAAGCTTTCTTT.

The chain has TRBV29-1 and TRBJ2-5, with D possibly being TRBD2 (6 bases). The CDR3 has 13 residues. The germline gives CDR1 SQVTM, CDR2 ANQGSEA. Trimming stripped 4 bases from V and 6 bases from J, with 15 bases between. The CDR3 region is CSVAGGGLKTQYF. CDR3 nucleotides: TGCAGCGTTGCTGGGGGAGGACTGAAGACCCAGTACTTC.

This clonotype was found a few times. In DNA, the CDR3 is TGCAGCGTAGGAGGAGGGGGCGGGATTGAGCAGTTCTTC. Protein sequence: CSVGGGGGIEQFF. The rearrangement joins TRBV29-1 to TRBJ2-1, with a tentative D call TRBD1 (7 bases). Germline-derived CDR1 and CDR2 are SQVTM and ANQGSEA. Deletions cut 6 bases from V and 9 bases from J, with 18 bases between. CDR3 length: 13 amino acids.

This clonotype was seen only a few times. The chain combines TRBV5-1 with TRBJ2-2, with D hard to call. The CDR3 is 15 amino acids. Germline values: CDR1 SGHRS, CDR2 YFSETQ. Trimming took off 5 bases at V and 0 bases at J, with 11 bases between the two ends. CDR3 region: CASSSRASNTGELFF. CDR3 bases: TGCGCCAGCAGTAGCAGAGCCTCGAACACCGGGGAGCTGTTTTTT.

This clonotype appeared a few times. The chain links TRBV20-1 to TRBJ2-1; 11 bases line up with TRBD2. J was trimmed by 4 bases and V by 0 bases; bases with no gene match: 2. The germline gives CDR1 DFQATT, CDR2 SNEGSKA (reference sequence). This CDR3 has 15 residues. CDR3 DNA: TGCAGTGCTAGAGACGGGACTAGCGGATACAATGAGCAGTTCTTC. It codes for CSARDGTSGYNEQFF.

Only a few counts were recorded for this clonotype. Here the CDR3 reads CASSVERAYEQYF. For the CDR3, the DNA is TGTGCCAGCAGTGTAGAGCGAGCCTACGAGCAGTACTTC. V and J are TRBV6-1 and TRBJ2-7; no clear D gene. Trimming removed 4 bases at V and 2 bases at J, with 9 bases between. The CDR3 loop spans 13 amino acids. Germline CDR1 and CDR2: MNHNS and SASEGT.

This clonotype came up a few times. V is TRBV12-3 or TRBV12-4 and J is TRBJ2-6, with TRBD2 matching over 15 bases. The CDR3 loop spans 18 amino acids. V dropped 4 bases and J dropped 2; count of bases not matched to a gene: 3. CDR3: CASSWTSGRATGANVLTF. In nucleotides, the CDR3 is TGTGCCAGCAGTTGGACTAGCGGGAGGGCGACTGGGGCCAACGTCCTGACTTTC.

V and J are TRBV6-6 and TRBJ2-7; tentatively, D is TRBD2 (6 bases). The closer fit of TRBJ2-1 to the DNA end suggests the J call may be wrong. This CDR3 has 16 residues. CDR1 and CDR2 (germline): MNHNY, SVGAGI (reference sequence). CDR3 sequence (DNA): TGTGCCAGCAGTCGCCCATGGGACTCCCTTCTCTACGAGCAGTTCTTC. As protein: CASSRPWDSLLYEQFF.

This clonotype has a handful of counts. The chain has TRBV28 and TRBJ2-7, with TRBD2 matching 10 bases. V lost 3 bases and J lost 3; bases outside the gene matches: 5. The CDR3 has 15 residues. From germline, CDR1 is MDHEN and CDR2 SYDVKM. The DNA for the CDR3 is TGTGCCAGCAGTTTTTTCCCTAGCGGGAGCTACGAGCAGTACTTC. It encodes CASSFFPSGSYEQYF.

DNA of the CDR3: TGCGCCAGCAGCCAAGCCAGGACAGGCAACAATCAGCCCCAGCATTTT. It is translated as CASSQARTGNNQPQHF. The chain uses TRBV4-1 and TRBJ1-5; 7 bases fit TRBD1. Per germline, CDR1 MGHRA and CDR2 YSYEKL. Unmatched junction bases numbered 6, after V lost 1 base and J lost 3 bases. The CDR3 runs to 16 residues.

As to this clonotype: Compared with germline, one end of the junction differs, possibly owing to a read error. V gene TRBV4-1 combines with J gene TRBJ2-7; TRBD2 aligns across 8 bases. Near its end, the DNA agrees better with TRBJ2-5, so the J call may be wrong. Looked up from germline, CDR1 is MGHRA and CDR2 is YSYEKL. CDR3 length equals 16 residues. The CDR3 loop is CVSSQDERGFRETQYF. DNA for the CDR3: TGCGTCAGCAGCCAAGACGAGCGGGGGTTCCGTGAGACCCAGTACTTC.

CDR3 loop: CASSELISGRVPGELFF. As DNA, the CDR3 is TGTGCCAGCAGTGAACTTATTAGCGGGAGGGTGCCCGGGGAGCTGTTTTTT. The chain recombines TRBV2 with TRBJ2-2; 11 bases match TRBD2. Germline CDR1 is SNHLY and CDR2 is FYNNEI. The V gene end was trimmed by 2 bases and the J gene end by 6 bases; junction bases not matched to a gene: 8. The CDR3 covers 17 residues.

This clonotype was seen once. The V gene is TRBV28, the J gene TRBJ2-1, with 16 bases lining up with TRBD2. The CDR3 consists of 19 residues. Germline V lookup: CDR1 MDHEN, CDR2 SYDVKM. The V segment lost 1 base and the J segment 0 bases; nucleotides outside the gene matches: 3. The CDR3 DNA sequence: TGTGCCAGCAGTTTATTGGGACTAGCGGGAGGGGGCTCCTACAATGAGCAGTTCTTC. This translates into CASSLLGLAGGGSYNEQFF.

The V and J genes are TRBV7-2 and TRBJ2-2, with TRBD2 as a possible D gene (5 bases). Germline V gives CDR1 SGHTA, CDR2 FQGNSA. V lost 0 bases and J 8 bases, leaving 19 bases between the germline ends. The CDR3 has 17 residues. The CDR3 region has the DNA TGTGCCAGCAGCTTAGCGCGGCTAGCACCCCCGAGGGGGGAGCTGTTTTTT. This translates into CASSLARLAPPRGELFF. The complete variable domain, with remaining parts taken from reference TRBV7-2 and TRBJ2-2, reads GAGVSQSPSNKVTEKGKDVELRCDPISGHTALYWYRQSLGQGLEFLIYFQGNSAPDKSGLPSDRFSAERTGGSVSTLTIQRTQQEDSAVYLCASSLARLAPPRGELFFGEGSRLTVL.

The CDR3 protein is CASSPGARGLEKLFF. In nucleotides, the CDR3 is TGTGCCAGCAGCCCCGGGGCACGGGGGCTAGAAAAACTGTTTTTT. The chain couples TRBV11-2 to TRBJ1-4, with D tentatively TRBD1 (6 bases). Germline assignment: CDR1 SGHAT and CDR2 FQNNGV. The CDR3 has 15 residues. V was cut by 5 bases and J by 8 bases, with 18 bases left in between.

This clonotype was detected only once. The chain has TRBV27 and TRBJ1-1, with 9 bases identical to TRBD1. This CDR3 is 14 amino acids long. Germline-derived CDR1 and CDR2 are MNHEY and SMNVEV (reference sequence). The trim removed 6 bases at V and 6 bases at J, leaving 8 bases unmatched. CDR3 in DNA: TGTGCCAGCAGGTTCTCGGGGACAGGGCCTGAAGCTTTCTTT. Its protein product is CASRFSGTGPEAFF.

The chain joins TRBV11-2 to TRBJ2-1; TRBD2 is a possible D gene (6 bases). The germline V gene encodes CDR1 SGHAT and CDR2 FQNNGV. V lost 0 bases and J lost 12, with 15 bases in between. The CDR3 sequence is 14 residues long. CDR3 region: CASSLDLDPRGQFF. CDR3 bases: TGTGCCAGCAGCTTAGACTTGGACCCGCGGGGGCAGTTCTTC.